The rows below give T cell receptor beta chains drawn from one sample of a study of CXCR3-negative and CXCR3-positive naive CD8 T cells. TCRdb re-called the 5' RACE reads and catalogs CDR3 proteins one per entry, DNA excluded. The sample has just over 60,000 distinct CDR3 sequences. Sequenced material: naive CXCR3- CD8+ T cells from blood. These receptor sequences come from a human donor in good health. Some clones in this sample may be carry-over from other donors' samples. CDR3s include the opening cysteine and the closing phenylalanine or tryptophan. A row's size may be missing; if present it is once, few, many or a size class.

V	length	size	J	CDR3
TRBV2	14	medium-sized	TRBJ1-2	CASSGGRGAVGYTF
TRBV2	16	.	TRBJ2-5	CASTEATSGTQETQYF
TRBV20-1	14	.	TRBJ2-7	CSAETPSGGYEQYF
TRBV27	13	.	TRBJ1-1	CASRQSEYTEAFF
TRBV3-1	15	.	TRBJ1-4	CASSQDKGTNEKLFF
TRBV25-1	11	.	TRBJ1-1	CASSDSFEAFF
TRBV5-1	18	.	TRBJ2-7	CASSLGELAGWETYEQYF
TRBV7-6	12	.	TRBJ2-7	CASRGPSYEQYF
TRBV7-9	16	.	TRBJ1-5	CASSSGGTANNQPQHF
TRBV9	16	.	TRBJ2-3	CASSTAEGLAGDTQYF
TRBV12-3/TRBV12-4	15	.	TRBJ1-5	CASSFGKSSNQPQHF
TRBV29-1	13	.	TRBJ2-7	CSVEITGYYEQYF
TRBV6-5	15	.	TRBJ2-6	CASSQSDSGANVLTF
TRBV19	14	.	TRBJ2-7	CASSPGGSLDEQYF
TRBV27	13	.	TRBJ1-6	CASKGVGNSPLHF
TRBV14	14	.	TRBJ2-5	CASSQVRGGETQYF
TRBV7-8	18	.	TRBJ2-2	CASSLASQGAPNTGELFF
TRBV20-1	14	.	TRBJ1-2	CSAIAGYKSYGYTF
TRBV4-3	17	.	TRBJ2-7	CASSPRLDFPESYEQYF
TRBV20-1	14	.	TRBJ1-1	CSARSPRENTEAFF
TRBV29-1	12	.	TRBJ2-2	CSVGAATGELFF
TRBV6-1	17	medium-sized	TRBJ2-2	CASNINPGLPTTGELFF
TRBV9	14	.	TRBJ2-1	CASSLQGPRDEQFF
TRBV14	14	.	TRBJ1-1	CASSQAAGNTEAFF
TRBV28	14	.	TRBJ1-2	CASNIPGAGHGYTF
TRBV20-1	14	.	TRBJ2-3	CSARDGVWMDTQYF
TRBV29-1	13	.	TRBJ1-2	CSVRTENTYGYTF
TRBV20-1	11	.	TRBJ1-2	CSARVVDGYTF
TRBV29-1	12	.	TRBJ2-5	CSVPTAQETQYF
TRBV5-1	15	.	TRBJ2-7	CASSLEVTGIDEQYF
TRBV18	18	.	TRBJ2-4	CASSPGVSVGQNKNIQYF
TRBV29-1	13	.	TRBJ1-2	CSAEDGSGYGYTF
TRBV5-1	14	.	TRBJ1-5	CASSPGAGYEPQHF
TRBV29-1	14	.	TRBJ2-1	CSVESPLLYNEQFF
TRBV6-2/TRBV6-3	12	.	TRBJ2-5	CASTPGSETQYF
TRBV4-3	16	.	TRBJ1-1	CASSQGSTGQATEAFF
TRBV4-1	12	.	TRBJ1-2	CASSQADVGYTF
TRBV24-1	15	.	TRBJ2-5	CATSSRGGQQETQYF
TRBV28	16	.	TRBJ2-1	CASSFGVVTGRDEQFF
TRBV7-2	16	.	TRBJ2-5	CASSFLGTGLQETQYF
TRBV5-6	14	.	TRBJ2-1	CASSLVGAYNEQFF
TRBV5-6	15	.	TRBJ2-7	CASSSRMEGDLEQYF
TRBV29-1	11	.	TRBJ2-7	CSVPTGAEQYF
TRBV6-2/TRBV6-3	15	.	TRBJ2-5	CASSFPGLEVETQYF
TRBV20-1	16	.	TRBJ1-4	CSASPEWGTGGEKLFF
TRBV7-9	13	.	TRBJ1-1	CASSPRRDTEAFF
TRBV4-2	15	.	TRBJ2-2	CASSQLDGSGGELFF
TRBV7-9	12	.	TRBJ2-3	CATSDSTDTQYF
TRBV7-9	14	.	TRBJ2-5	CASSGFTEQETQYF
TRBV11-3	15	.	TRBJ1-2	CASSLYLGKEYGYTF
TRBV14	15	.	TRBJ2-1	CASSQGSGPYNEQFF
TRBV6-4	15	.	TRBJ2-2	CASSDSKRTTGELFF
TRBV29-1	12	.	TRBJ2-3	CSVLLAVDTQYF
TRBV14	17	.	TRBJ2-7	CASSQFPAVAGGFEQYF
TRBV7-9	18	medium-sized	TRBJ2-7	CASSSLAGEASGSYEQYF
TRBV7-6	16	.	TRBJ2-3	CASSLAAGGPTDTQYF
TRBV7-9	17	.	TRBJ2-7	CASSKAGQGLNSYEQYF
TRBV7-9	14	.	TRBJ2-5	CASSSQTGEETQYF
TRBV14	20	.	TRBJ2-1	CASSPSRASGGASSYNEQFF
TRBV7-2	16	.	TRBJ2-7	CASSLPTDISSYEQYF